This TCR beta chain came from a study of T cells in Graves' hyperthyroidism and ophthalmopathy. Study results and caveats: Researchers report that a 13 V-J model separated ophthalmopathy from stable hyperthyroidism.

This clonotype appeared many times. Its antigen is still unknown. When ophthalmopathy did not progress within 18 months, Graves' hyperthyroidism was considered stable. Uncontrolled infection, other autoimmune disease, pregnancy or lactation excluded patients. Diagnosis rested on symptoms, serum thyroxine and TRAb, thyroid ultrasound, and orbital computed tomography. Amplified regions were TCR beta CDR3 sequences from RNA transcripts. Researchers ran a first-round RT-PCR on the TCR CDR3 using the HTBI primer set. TCRdb reprocessed the multiplex PCR reads with MiXCR, giving one entry per CDR3 protein. Of around 350,000 distinct CDR3 sequences listed, 15% to 20% are singletons. The sample taken for sequencing was blood. The sequence came from a woman between 18 and 29 years old with Graves' hyperthyroidism.

Here the CDR3 DNA reads TGTGCCACAGCTAAAGCGGGGTACGAGCAGTACTTC. This gives the protein CATAKAGYEQYF. The V and J genes are TRBV28 and TRBJ2-7; 7 positions agree with TRBD2. V was clipped by 10 bases and J by 4 bases; unmatched bases: 7. This CDR3 contains 12 residues. Germline CDR1 is MDHEN and CDR2 is SYDVKM.